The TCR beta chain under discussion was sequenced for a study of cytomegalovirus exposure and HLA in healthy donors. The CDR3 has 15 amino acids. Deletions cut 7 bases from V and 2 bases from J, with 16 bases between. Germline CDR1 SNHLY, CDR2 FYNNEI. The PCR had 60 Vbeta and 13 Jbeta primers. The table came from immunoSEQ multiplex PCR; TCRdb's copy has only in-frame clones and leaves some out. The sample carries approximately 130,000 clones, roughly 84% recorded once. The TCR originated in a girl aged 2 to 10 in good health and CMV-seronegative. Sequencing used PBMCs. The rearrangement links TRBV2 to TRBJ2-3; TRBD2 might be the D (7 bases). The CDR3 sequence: CASNYRGGHTDTQYF. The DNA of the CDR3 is TGTGCCAGCAACTATCGCGGGGGCCACACAGATACGCAGTATTTT.